The 14 T cell receptor beta chains in this list originate from one sample, sequenced in a study of T cells in pancreatic ductal adenocarcinoma. The table came from immunoSEQ multiplex PCR; TCRdb's copy has only in-frame clones and leaves some out. The sample contains roughly 100,000 clones, roughly 96% of which appear only once. No neoadjuvant therapy was given to the selected pancreatic ductal adenocarcinoma patients before their surgery. Sequencing input: PBMCs. These receptor sequences come from a human donor with pancreatic ductal adenocarcinoma.

This clone showed up just once. The chain combines TRBV7-3 with TRBJ2-7; 7 nucleotides match TRBD2. The J segment lost 2 bases and the V segment lost 3 bases, leaving 4 bases of the junction unmatched. Per the germline V gene, CDR1 is SGHTA and CDR2 is FQGTGA. This CDR3 is built from 14 residues. DNA of the CDR3: TGTGCCAGCAGCTTGGGACTACCTCCCTACGAGCAGTACTTC. Protein product: CASSLGLPPYEQYF.

V and J are TRBV6-6 and TRBJ2-6; possible D gene TRBD2, 6 bases. With 10 bases removed from V and 2 bases from J, the gap between germline ends came to 12 bases. The CDR3 extends over 14 amino acids. Germline V gene data show CDR1 as MNHNY and CDR2 as SVGAGI (reference sequence). For the CDR3, the DNA is TGTGCCAACCTAACGGGGGCTGGGGCCAACGTCCTGACTTTC. Protein product: CANLTGAGANVLTF.

The sample holds one count of this clone. The chain uses TRBV10-3 and TRBJ1-1, with D perhaps matching TRBD1 (5 bases). The germline V gene has CDR1 ENHRY and CDR2 SYGVKD. This CDR3 has 13 amino acids. Trimming removed 8 bases at V and 1 base at J, with 11 bases between. The CDR3 DNA follows: TGTGCCATCTCGGTCGGGGGGAACACTGAAGCTTTCTTT. Encoded protein: CAISVGGNTEAFF.

This clone has just one count. The chain has TRBV6-5 and TRBJ2-5; 7 bases agree with TRBD1. With 0 bases clipped from V and 2 bases from J, the junction kept 3 bases outside the gene matches. Germline assignment: CDR1 MNHEY and CDR2 SVGAGI. This CDR3 comprises 15 residues. The CDR3 coding sequence is TGTGCCAGCAGTTACTCGCGGACAGGACAAGAGACCCAGTACTTC. Its protein product is CASSYSRTGQETQYF.

CDR3 protein: CASSSLRISSGETQYF. The CDR3 DNA sequence: TGTGCCAGCAGCTCCCTTCGTATCTCTTCGGGAGAGACCCAGTACTTC. V is TRBV7-2 and J is TRBJ2-5; D is ambiguous. V dropped 4 bases and J dropped 4 bases, with 19 bases sitting between them. Germline lookup yields CDR1 SGHTA and CDR2 FQGNSA. There are 16 residues in the CDR3.

This chain connects TRBV6-1 to TRBJ2-5; D is ambiguous. Per the germline V gene, CDR1 is MNHNS and CDR2 is SASEGT. The V end was cut by 6 bases, the J end by 1 base, with 6 bases between. The CDR3 is made up of 12 amino acids. CDR3 sequence (DNA): TGTGCCAGCAGCCCCTCCCAAGAGACCCAGTACTTC. This translates into CASSPSQETQYF.

This clone occurred once. The rearrangement links TRBV9 to TRBJ2-5; D perhaps matches TRBD2 (5 bases). The CDR3 spans 14 residues. Trimming took off 1 base at V and 5 bases at J, with 12 bases between the two ends. Germline V CDR1 and CDR2: SGDLS, YYNGEE. Written as DNA, the CDR3 is TGTGCCAGCAGCGTATCGCCCTCGGGGGAGACCCAGTACTTC. Its protein is CASSVSPSGETQYF.

This chain uses TRBV7-2 with TRBJ2-7, with a weak D call TRBD1 (6 bases). Germline V gives CDR1 SGHTA, CDR2 FQGNSA. The CDR3 is 14 amino acids. The V end lost 6 bases, the J end lost 5 bases, and 17 bases lay between the germline ends. The CDR3 coding sequence is TGTGCCAGCAGGAGGGAACAGGGTTGGGACGAGCAGTACTTC. Residues: CASRREQGWDEQYF.

The rearrangement uses TRBV29-1 and TRBJ2-2; a weak D match, TRBD1 (6 bases). CDR3 size: 11 residues. From germline, CDR1 is SQVTM and CDR2 ANQGSEA. CDR3 sequence: CGGQNTGELFF. As DNA, the CDR3 is TGCGGGGGCCAGAACACCGGGGAGCTGTTTTTT.

The CDR3 DNA reads as TGTGCCAGCAGAGAGGGGGCAGGTCGCAATGAGCAGTTCTTC. The encoded protein is CASREGAGRNEQFF. J is TRBJ2-1 and V is TRBV2; TRBD1 matches at 7 bases. Germline-derived CDR1 and CDR2 are SNHLY and FYNNEI. The CDR3 has 14 residues. The trim removed 6 bases at V and 6 bases at J, leaving 8 bases unmatched. Using reference TRBV2 and TRBJ2-1 for the parts outside the CDR3, the full variable domain is EPEVTQTPSHQVTQMGQEVILRCVPISNHLYFYWYRQILGQKVEFLVSFYNNEISEKSEIFDDQFSVERPDGSNFTLKIRSTKLEDSAMYFCASREGAGRNEQFFGPGTRLTVL.

The rearrangement links TRBV5-1 to TRBJ2-3; D not certain. Between the trimmed V and J ends, which lost 6 bases and 3 bases, there was a span of 14 bases. The CDR3 spans 14 residues. Germline V gene data show CDR1 as SGHRS and CDR2 as YFSETQ. CDR3 loop: CASKIPGRTDTQYF. The CDR3 region has the DNA TGCGCCAGCAAGATTCCAGGTCGGACAGATACGCAGTATTTT.

This chain uses TRBV19 with TRBJ1-5; D gene unclear. CDR1 and CDR2 (germline): LNHDA, SQIVND (reference sequence). The CDR3 is 13 amino acids. V shed 5 bases and J shed 4 bases, with 9 bases lying between them. CDR3 loop: CASSLKLNQPQHF. The CDR3, as DNA: TGTGCCAGTAGTCTAAAACTTAATCAGCCCCAGCATTTT.

This chain joins TRBV6-5 and TRBJ1-4; TRBD1 aligns across 7 bases. Trimming removed 8 bases from V and 4 bases from J; junction bases left unmatched: 10. Looked up from germline, CDR1 is MNHEY and CDR2 is SVGAGI. The CDR3 has 15 amino acids. CDR3 in DNA: TGTGCCAGCCAGTCCCACGGGACAGATAATGAAAAACTGTTTTTT. It specifies CASQSHGTDNEKLFF.

The chain combines TRBV27 with TRBJ2-7, with TRBD2 matching 7 bases. V lost 6 bases and J lost 2; bases outside the gene matches: 7. The CDR3 is 14 residues long. Germline lookup yields CDR1 MNHEY and CDR2 SMNVEV (reference sequence). This chain's CDR3 is CASSRSGLAYEQYF. The CDR3 nucleotides read TGTGCCAGCAGCCGTTCCGGACTAGCCTACGAGCAGTACTTC.